Below are 22 T cell receptor beta chains sequenced from a single sample in a study of blood T cell repertoires in COVID-19. Measured with immunoSEQ multiplex PCR; TCRdb has only the in-frame clones, and not every one. Here the sample spans roughly 160,000 clones, less than 85% being singletons. The source material was peripheral blood. The receptors were sampled from a woman of 80 years or more with acute or convalescent COVID-19.

The sample holds many counts of this clone. The V gene is TRBV4-3, the J gene TRBJ2-3; D is unclear. CDR3 size: 15 residues. The V gene lost 0 bases and the J gene lost 7 bases, with 14 bases spanning the gap. Germline CDR1 is LGHNA and CDR2 is YSLEER. DNA of the CDR3: TGCGCCAGCAGCCAAGAGGGCGCAGATTCTTATACGCAGTATTTT. Residues: CASSQEGADSYTQYF.

The CDR3 here is CASSLQLSGNTIYF. CDR3 in DNA: TGTGCCAGCAGTCTCCAACTCTCTGGAAACACCATATATTTT. This chain uses TRBV2 with TRBJ1-3; no definite D call. With 5 bases removed from V and 0 bases from J, the gap between germline ends came to 8 bases. Germline V gene data show CDR1 as SNHLY and CDR2 as FYNNEI. This CDR3 is 14 amino acids long.

This sequence joins TRBV2 and TRBJ2-7; TRBD2 agrees at 8 bases. V lost 1 base, J lost 5 bases, and 4 bases stayed unmatched. The CDR3 covers 14 residues. Per germline, CDR1 SNHLY and CDR2 FYNNEI. CDR3 bases: TGTGCCAGCAGTGAAGGGGCCGGGAGGGACGAGCAGTACTTC. Translating gives CASSEGAGRDEQYF.

The chain uses TRBV9 and TRBJ2-1; no reliable D call. Germline V CDR1 and CDR2: SGDLS, YYNGEE. The V end was cut by 5 bases, the J end by 6 bases, with 9 bases between. The CDR3 is 12 amino acids. Written as DNA, the CDR3 is TGTGCCAGCAGTTTATTCCGCAATGAGCAGTTCTTC. Its translation: CASSLFRNEQFF.

The rearrangement joins TRBV27 to TRBJ2-2; 10 bases fit TRBD2. Germline assignment: CDR1 MNHEY and CDR2 SMNVEV (reference sequence). The length of the CDR3 is 14 residues. J was trimmed by 8 bases and V by 4 bases; bases with no gene match: 4. In nucleotides, the CDR3 is TGTGCCAGCAGTTCTAGCGGGAGAGTTGGGGAGCTGTTTTTT. It specifies CASSSSGRVGELFF.

The J gene is TRBJ2-1, the V gene TRBV5-6, with TRBD2 matching over 11 bases. The germline V gene has CDR1 SGHDT and CDR2 YYEEEE. The V segment lost 4 bases and the J segment 8 bases; nucleotides outside the gene matches: 8. CDR3 length equals 15 residues. The CDR3, as DNA: TGTGCCAGCAGCCCTGGGGCTAGCGGGAGGCATGAGCAGTTCTTC. Amino acid sequence: CASSPGASGRHEQFF.

V is TRBV12-5 and J is TRBJ2-5; 11 bases agree with TRBD2. Germline V gives CDR1 LGHNT, CDR2 FRNRAP. V dropped 4 bases and J dropped 5; count of bases not matched to a gene: 3. This CDR3 comprises 14 residues. CDR3 sequence reads: CASGSLAGGETQYF. Written as DNA, the CDR3 is TGTGCTAGTGGTTCTCTAGCGGGAGGTGAGACCCAGTACTTC.

V usage is TRBV25-1 and J usage is TRBJ1-6; 9 bases map to TRBD1. CDR1 MGHDK and CDR2 SYGVNS come from the germline V gene. V shed 6 bases and J 9 bases; nucleotides not matched to a gene: 3. The CDR3 runs 13 residues. DNA of the CDR3: TGTGCCAGCAGACAGGGGGCTGGTTCACCCCTCCACTTT. Residues: CASRQGAGSPLHF.

The chain uses TRBV28 and TRBJ1-2; D unresolved. The V gene's germline CDR1 is MDHEN and CDR2 SYDVKM. The V gene lost 5 bases and the J gene lost 8 bases, with 9 bases spanning the gap. The CDR3 is 11 residues long. CDR3 bases: TGTGCCAGCAGTACCCTGGAGGGCTACACCTTC. It yields the protein CASSTLEGYTF.

V gene TRBV29-1 combines with J gene TRBJ1-5; possible D gene TRBD1, 6 bases. The V end lost 6 bases, the J end lost 7 bases, and 13 bases lay between the germline ends. Looked up from germline, CDR1 is SQVTM and CDR2 is ANQGSEA. CDR3 length: 12 residues. This CDR3 is CSVLDSGQPQHF. CDR3 bases: TGCAGCGTCTTGGACAGTGGACAGCCCCAGCATTTT. Based on the CDR3 plus reference TRBV29-1 and TRBJ1-5, the full variable domain is SAVISQKPSRDICQRGTSLTIQCQVDSQVTMMFWYRQQPGQSLTLIATANQGSEATYESGFVIDKFPISRPNLTFSTLTVSNMSPEDSSIYLCSVLDSGQPQHFGDGTRLSIL.

The chain combines TRBV19 with TRBJ2-7; possibly TRBD2 for D (6 bases). Trimming took 1 base from V and 0 from J, leaving 16 bases between them. The CDR3 totals 17 residues. The V gene's germline CDR1 is LNHDA and CDR2 SQIVND (reference sequence). CDR3 coding DNA: TGTGCCAGTAGTATAGCGCTCGGGGGAGGAAGCTCCTACGAGCAGTACTTC. Translated, it gives CASSIALGGGSSYEQYF.

The chain links TRBV19 to TRBJ2-7; D is possibly TRBD1 (6 bases). CDR3 length: 14 residues. The V end was cut by 3 bases, the J end by 2 bases, with 11 bases between. CDR1 LNHDA and CDR2 SQIVND come from the germline V gene (reference sequence). The CDR3 DNA is TGTGCCAGTAGTATGACAGGACAAACCTACGAGCAGTACTTC. The encoded protein is CASSMTGQTYEQYF.

The chain links TRBV27 to TRBJ1-5, with no clear D. Trimming cost V 5 bases and J 5 bases, with 10 bases left between them. From germline, CDR1 is MNHEY and CDR2 SMNVEV (reference sequence). The CDR3 sequence is 13 residues long. CDR3 in DNA: TGTGCCAGCAGTGCTGGCGGGGATCAGCCCCAGCATTTT. This gives the protein CASSAGGDQPQHF.

The chain links TRBV3-1 (or the pseudogene TRBV3-2) to TRBJ2-7; 9 nucleotides agree with TRBD1. The CDR3 sequence is 15 residues long. Losses at the gene ends were 0 bases for V and 6 bases for J; bases not matched to a gene: 6. Per germline, CDR1 LGHDT and CDR2 YNNKEL (reference sequence). Here the CDR3 DNA reads TGTGCCAGCAGCCAAGATGGGACAGGGATTGTCGAGCAGTACTTC. This encodes CASSQDGTGIVEQYF.

This clone was recorded once. The rearrangement uses TRBV6-5 and TRBJ1-2; D gene unclear. This CDR3 spans 15 amino acids. The germline gives CDR1 MNHEY, CDR2 SVGAGI. V lost 6 bases, J lost 5 bases, and 19 bases lay in between. The CDR3 DNA follows: TGTGCCAGCAGCGGAACGTGGGTTACCGGGTATGGCTACACCTTC. Its protein product is CASSGTWVTGYGYTF.

The chain combines TRBV30 with TRBJ1-5; D is perhaps TRBD1 (6 bases). The CDR3 has 13 residues. The germline CDR1 and CDR2 sequences are GTSNPN and SVGIG (reference sequence). Trimming shortened V by 5 bases and J by 5 bases, and 13 bases separated the two germline ends. The CDR3 sequence is CAWGAGADQPQHF. For the CDR3, the DNA is TGTGCCTGGGGGGCAGGGGCGGATCAGCCCCAGCATTTT.

V and J are TRBV3-1 (or the pseudogene TRBV3-2) and TRBJ1-2; D is unresolved. CDR3 size: 12 residues. Germline CDR1 LGHDT, CDR2 YNNKEL (reference sequence). The ends were cut back, 1 base at V and 8 bases at J, with 8 bases in the middle. The CDR3 DNA sequence: TGTGCCAGCAGCCAAGGCGGGTCCGGCTACACCTTC. Encoded protein: CASSQGGSGYTF.

This chain connects TRBV5-1 to TRBJ2-2; tentatively, D is TRBD1 (6 bases). Germline loops: CDR1 SGHRS, CDR2 YFSETQ. This CDR3 has 15 amino acids. Trimming removed 2 bases at V and 4 bases at J, with 12 bases between. The CDR3 loop reads CASSFRAGVTGELFF. CDR3 bases: TGCGCCAGCAGCTTTCGGGCAGGGGTCACCGGGGAGCTGTTTTTT.

This chain connects TRBV2 to TRBJ2-3; D is unclear. Germline V gene lookup returns CDR1 SNHLY and CDR2 FYNNEI. Deletions cut 5 bases from V and 0 bases from J, with 6 bases between. This CDR3 is built from 13 residues. CDR3 sequence: CASSLTSTDTQYF. The DNA of the CDR3 is TGTGCCAGCAGTTTGACTAGCACAGATACGCAGTATTTT.

The chain links TRBV4-1 to TRBJ1-3; 7 bases match TRBD1. With V trimmed by 0 bases and J by 2 bases, 7 bases remained unmatched. Germline V lookup: CDR1 MGHRA, CDR2 YSYEKL. There are 17 residues in the CDR3. CDR3 amino acids: CASSQERGLFTGNTIYF. CDR3 nucleotides: TGCGCCAGCAGCCAAGAGAGGGGGCTATTTACTGGAAACACCATATATTTT.

The chain employs TRBV2 and TRBJ2-7; possibly TRBD1 for D (6 bases). This CDR3 has 12 residues. The V end lost 5 bases, the J end lost 6 bases, and 11 bases lay between the germline ends. The germline V gene has CDR1 SNHLY and CDR2 FYNNEI. This chain's CDR3 is CASSLTGFEQYF. The CDR3 DNA follows: TGTGCCAGCAGTTTAACAGGGTTCGAGCAGTACTTC.

V is TRBV19 and J is TRBJ1-6; no clear D gene. Germline V CDR1 and CDR2: LNHDA, SQIVND (reference sequence). The CDR3 runs 12 residues. Between the trimmed V and J ends, which lost 6 bases and 8 bases, there was a span of 8 bases. The CDR3 region is CASRSQDSPLHF. The CDR3 DNA follows: TGTGCCAGTAGGAGCCAGGATTCACCCCTCCACTTT. The variable domain in full, with the rest retrieved from reference TRBV19 and TRBJ1-6, is DGGITQSPKYLFRKEGQNVTLSCEQNLNHDAMYWYRQDPGQGLRLIYYSQIVNDFQKGDIAEGYSVSREKKESFPLTVTSAQKNPTAFYLCASRSQDSPLHFGNGTRLTVT.